This T cell receptor (beta chain) appears in the sequencing data of a study of T cell repertoires in ileal Crohn's disease. As for this clone: What it binds is not known.

Study-level findings and limits: Within the first postoperative year, endoscopy came at median about 6.9 months.

TCRdb's copy holds only in-frame clones and misses some; the assay was immunoSEQ multiplex PCR. The repertoire holds more than 12,000 clones, with over 70% as singletons. Documented time point: neoterminal ileum biopsy at postoperative endoscopy, about 6 months after surgery. This CDR3 contains 14 residues. V lost 1 base, J lost 5 bases, and 9 bases lay in between. In germline, CDR1 is SGHTA, CDR2 FQGNSA. The source of this sequence is an adult with Crohn's disease. Sequences were obtained from ileal tissue. The chain carries TRBV7-2 and TRBJ1-5; no firm D call. CDR3: CASSLEGGHQPQHF. The DNA of the CDR3 is TGTGCCAGCAGCTTAGAGGGAGGGCATCAGCCCCAGCATTTT. Together with reference TRBV7-2 and TRBJ1-5, the CDR3 gives the full variable domain: GAGVSQSPSNKVTEKGKDVELRCDPISGHTALYWYRQSLGQGLEFLIYFQGNSAPDKSGLPSDRFSAERTGGSVSTLTIQRTQQEDSAVYLCASSLEGGHQPQHFGDGTRLSIL.